These T cell receptor beta chains were read from a single sample in a study of blood T cell repertoires in COVID-19. TCRdb keeps only in-frame clones here, not all; method: immunoSEQ multiplex PCR. The data contain 450,000 to 500,000 clones, around nine tenths of them singletons. What was sequenced was PBMCs or T cells enriched from blood (not recorded which). The receptors shown here come from a woman aged 55-75 years who had recovered from COVID-19. The CDR3 runs from the conserved cysteine through the conserved F or W. A D gene is named only where the DNA matches it firmly. Size is stated for part of the rows, as once, few or many counts, or as a class when the clone is expanded.

abundance,j_gene,v_gene,d_gene,CDR3aa,CDR3nt
.,TRBJ2-1,TRBV11-2,TRBD2,CASSLGGRGVYNEQFF,TGTGCCAGCAGCTTAGGAGGTCGGGGGGTATACAATGAGCAGTTCTTC
.,TRBJ2-1,TRBV6-4,.,CASSDLLSSNEQFF,TGTGCCAGCAGTGACCTCTTATCTAGCAATGAGCAGTTCTTC
.,TRBJ1-1,TRBV13,.,CASSLGLPGAMNTEAFF,TGTGCCAGCAGCTTAGGCCTTCCAGGGGCCATGAACACTGAAGCTTTCTTT
.,TRBJ1-2,TRBV19,.,CASSITPRGHGYTF,TGTGCCAGTAGTATCACGCCAAGGGGCCATGGCTACACCTTC
.,TRBJ1-1,TRBV5-1,.,CASSPSGGEGTEAFF,TGCGCCAGCAGCCCCTCCGGAGGGGAGGGGACTGAAGCTTTCTTT
.,TRBJ1-1,TRBV25-1,TRBD1,CASSDDRAATEAFF,TGTGCCAGCAGTGACGACAGGGCCGCCACTGAAGCTTTCTTT
few,TRBJ1-1,TRBV7-8,TRBD1,CASSITGVTEAFF,TGTGCCAGCAGCATTACAGGGGTTACTGAAGCTTTCTTT
.,TRBJ1-3,TRBV6-5,TRBD1,CASSKQGERNTIYF,TGTGCCAGCAGCAAACAGGGGGAAAGAAACACCATATATTTT
.,TRBJ1-5,TRBV12-3/TRBV12-4,.,CASRAGNQPQHF,TGTGCCAGCAGGGCTGGCAATCAGCCCCAGCATTTT
few,TRBJ2-5,TRBV5-1,TRBD2,CASSPGLAGGFQETQYF,TGCGCCAGCAGCCCGGGACTAGCGGGGGGTTTCCAAGAGACCCAGTACTTC
.,TRBJ2-7,TRBV19,.,CASSISQGIYEQYF,TGTGCCAGTAGTATCTCCCAGGGAATCTACGAGCAGTACTTC
.,TRBJ2-2,TRBV6-5,.,CASSYRDNTGELFF,TGTGCCAGCAGTTACCGAGATAACACCGGGGAGCTGTTTTTT
.,TRBJ1-6,TRBV15,.,CATSRGRVFSYNSPLHF,TGTGCCACCAGCAGAGGAAGAGTCTTCTCCTATAATTCACCCCTCCACTTT
.,TRBJ1-2,TRBV30,.,CAWRRENYGYTF,TGTGCCTGGAGACGGGAGAACTATGGCTACACCTTC
.,TRBJ1-1,TRBV5-1,TRBD1,CASSRDRDRTEAFF,TGCGCCAGCAGCCGCGACAGGGATAGGACTGAAGCTTTCTTT
few,TRBJ2-1,TRBV19,TRBD2,CASSSRTSPLIEQFF,TGTGCCAGTAGCTCCCGGACTAGCCCCCTCATTGAGCAGTTCTTC
.,TRBJ2-1,TRBV5-4,TRBD2,CASSPTSNNEQFF,TGTGCCAGCAGCCCGACTAGCAACAATGAGCAGTTCTTC
.,TRBJ1-5,TRBV6-2/TRBV6-3,TRBD1,CASSRRDRGGNQPQHF,TGTGCCAGCAGTCGCCGGGACAGGGGTGGCAATCAGCCCCAGCATTTT
.,TRBJ1-2,TRBV12-3/TRBV12-4,TRBD1,CASSPTGGYGYTF,TGTGCCAGCAGCCCGACAGGGGGCTATGGCTACACCTTC
.,TRBJ1-2,TRBV19,.,CASSANHPGGGYTF,TGTGCCAGTAGTGCCAACCATCCCGGAGGAGGCTACACCTTC
.,TRBJ2-7,TRBV2,.,CASSASELYEQYF,TGTGCCAGCAGTGCTAGCGAACTCTACGAGCAGTACTTC
.,TRBJ2-1,TRBV3-1/TRBV3-2,.,CASSQVGDYIYNEQFF,TGTGCCAGCAGCCAAGTAGGAGACTATATCTACAATGAGCAGTTCTTC
.,TRBJ2-2,TRBV11-3,.,CASSLVLSGGTGELFF,TGTGCCAGCAGCTTAGTTTTGTCAGGAGGCACCGGGGAGCTGTTTTTT
.,TRBJ1-3,TRBV6-5,TRBD1,CASERGDRGGNTIYF,TGTGCCAGTGAGAGGGGGGACAGAGGGGGAAACACCATATATTTT
.,TRBJ2-1,TRBV9,.,CASSVWDTNNEQFF,TGTGCCAGCAGCGTATGGGACACTAACAATGAGCAGTTCTTC
.,TRBJ1-1,TRBV15,.,CATTGGDPQAFF,TGTGCCACCACCGGGGGGGATCCTCAAGCTTTCTTT
once,TRBJ1-4,TRBV2,.,CASQRRYEKLFF,TGTGCCAGCCAGCGGCGCTATGAAAAACTGTTTTTT
.,TRBJ2-2,TRBV6-5,.,CASNNVQGSGELFF,TGTGCCAGCAACAACGTCCAGGGGTCCGGGGAGCTGTTTTTT
.,TRBJ1-2,TRBV24-1,.,CATSEQDYGYTF,TGTGCCACCAGTGAACAGGACTATGGCTACACCTTC
.,TRBJ2-2,TRBV10-3,TRBD2,CAISEGGGAGGELFF,TGTGCCATCAGTGAAGGCGGGGGGGCCGGCGGGGAGCTGTTTTTT
.,TRBJ1-1,TRBV14,TRBD1,CASSPYRGPEAFF,TGTGCCAGCAGCCCATACAGGGGCCCAGAAGCTTTCTTT
.,TRBJ2-1,TRBV5-6,.,CASSTRDYNEQFF,TGTGCCAGCAGCACCCGGGACTACAATGAGCAGTTCTTC
.,TRBJ2-7,TRBV7-9,.,CASSAPSLSSYEQYF,TGTGCCAGCAGCGCCCCCTCACTGAGCTCCTACGAGCAGTACTTC
.,TRBJ1-1,TRBV18,.,CASSPKARPEAFF,TGTGCCAGCTCACCCAAAGCGAGGCCCGAAGCTTTCTTT
.,TRBJ1-1,TRBV3-1/TRBV3-2,.,CASSFPENTEAFF,TGTGCCAGCAGCTTTCCAGAGAACACTGAAGCTTTCTTT
.,TRBJ2-1,TRBV9,.,CAREAGLNSYNEQFF,TGTGCCAGGGAGGCGGGATTAAACTCCTACAATGAGCAGTTCTTC
.,TRBJ1-5,TRBV29-1,.,CSALASGNQPQHF,TGCAGCGCTTTGGCGTCGGGAAATCAGCCCCAGCATTTT
few,TRBJ1-6,TRBV25-1,TRBD1,CASKRTGEVSPLHF,TGTGCCAGCAAACGGACAGGGGAAGTATCACCCCTCCACTTT
.,TRBJ1-2,TRBV6-5,.,CASSYEADGYTF,TGTGCCAGCAGTTACGAGGCAGATGGCTACACCTTC
.,TRBJ1-2,TRBV6-1,TRBD1,CASSEAYRGLNYGYTF,TGTGCCAGCAGTGAGGCCTACAGGGGGCTGAACTATGGCTACACCTTC
.,TRBJ2-7,TRBV6-4,.,CASIGQGCPFYEQYF,TGTGCCAGCATTGGGCAGGGATGTCCCTTCTACGAGCAGTACTTC
.,TRBJ1-1,TRBV7-8,TRBD1,CASSLLLPATGTAEAFF,TGTGCCAGCAGCTTACTTTTACCTGCGACAGGGACCGCTGAAGCTTTCTTT
.,TRBJ2-7,TRBV5-1,TRBD2,CASSLGLAGASYEQYF,TGCGCCAGCAGCCTGGGACTAGCGGGGGCCTCCTACGAGCAGTACTTC
.,TRBJ2-5,TRBV7-2,TRBD2,CASSLTLAGGPKTQYF,TGTGCCAGCAGCTTGACACTAGCGGGGGGGCCTAAGACCCAGTACTTC
.,TRBJ2-2,TRBV18,.,CASSPLSAGELFF,TGTGCCAGCTCACCCCTCTCCGCCGGGGAGCTGTTTTTT
.,TRBJ1-5,TRBV5-1,.,CASSPAGNQPQHF,TGCGCCAGCAGCCCTGCAGGGAACCAGCCCCAGCATTTT
.,TRBJ2-1,TRBV7-2,.,CASSPRLGRGRYNEQFF,TGTGCCAGCAGCCCACGTTTGGGGCGGGGACGTTACAATGAGCAGTTCTTC
.,TRBJ2-1,TRBV7-6,TRBD2,CASSLVVGEGEQFF,TGTGCCAGCAGCTTAGTGGTAGGGGAGGGTGAGCAGTTCTTC
few,TRBJ1-5,TRBV25-1,.,CASSGSHNQPQHF,TGTGCCAGCAGTGGGTCACACAATCAGCCCCAGCATTTT
.,TRBJ1-5,TRBV5-1,TRBD1,CASSSEAPRTGIDQPQHF,TGCGCCAGCAGCTCGGAGGCCCCTAGGACAGGGATCGATCAGCCCCAGCATTTT
.,TRBJ2-3,TRBV12-5,TRBD1,CASGLVVRTGGSYTDTQYF,TGTGCTAGTGGTTTGGTAGTAAGGACAGGGGGCTCGTATACAGATACGCAGTATTTT
.,TRBJ2-7,TRBV10-3,.,CAISDLYEQYF,TGTGCCATCAGTGATCTCTACGAGCAGTACTTC
.,TRBJ2-1,TRBV7-9,TRBD1,CASSSPGGNEQFF,TGTGCCAGCAGCTCCCCAGGGGGAAATGAGCAGTTCTTC
.,TRBJ1-2,TRBV3-1/TRBV3-2,TRBD1,CASSHIGGQGDGYTF,TGTGCCAGCAGCCATATAGGGGGACAGGGGGACGGCTACACCTTC
.,TRBJ2-4,TRBV6-6,TRBD2,CASSPRLTLAAKNIQYF,TGTGCCAGCAGTCCACGACTTACACTAGCGGCCAAAAACATTCAGTACTTC
.,TRBJ2-4,TRBV30,TRBD2,CAWSAGGMGKNIQYF,TGTGCCTGGAGTGCGGGAGGGATGGGCAAAAACATTCAGTACTTC
.,TRBJ2-1,TRBV10-1,.,CASSEMASEGTEQFF,TGCGCCAGCAGTGAGATGGCTAGCGAGGGCACCGAGCAGTTCTTC
.,TRBJ2-5,TRBV25-1,.,CASSEWPLQETQYF,TGTGCCAGCAGTGAATGGCCCCTTCAGGAGACCCAGTACTTC
.,TRBJ2-1,TRBV13,TRBD1,CASSLTATGQVYNEQFF,TGTGCCAGCAGCTTAACGGCCACGGGACAGGTTTACAATGAGCAGTTCTTC